This T cell receptor (beta chain) was found in a study of identical twins. The study's findings and limits: There was more out-of-frame TCR alpha sharing in monozygotic twins than models estimated.

MiXCR was run by TCRdb on the 5' RACE reads, yielding one entry per CDR3 protein. The sample records 550,000 to 700,000 distinct CDR3 sequences, about 20% being singletons. This clonotype has ten or more counts. Its antigen is not known. The same sample was also used in a study of T cells expressing NK-cell markers. That source reports: Obtained from sorted CD3+CD56+NKG2C+, CD3+CD56+NKG2C- and CD3+CD56-NKG2C+ T cells were the TCR beta repertoires. One of the eight sequenced donors was seronegative, whereas the other seven were HCMV-seropositive.

The sequence was obtained from a young woman in good health. The specimen sequenced was PBMCs.

The CDR3 loop reads CASSTSDRVEAFF. The DNA for the CDR3 is TGTGCCAGCAGTACCTCGGACAGGGTTGAAGCTTTCTTT. The rearrangement uses TRBV12-3 or TRBV12-4 and TRBJ1-1, with 8 positions matching TRBD1. The CDR3 contains 13 residues. The junction had 6 bases not matched to a gene; V was cut back by 5 bases and J by 7 bases.